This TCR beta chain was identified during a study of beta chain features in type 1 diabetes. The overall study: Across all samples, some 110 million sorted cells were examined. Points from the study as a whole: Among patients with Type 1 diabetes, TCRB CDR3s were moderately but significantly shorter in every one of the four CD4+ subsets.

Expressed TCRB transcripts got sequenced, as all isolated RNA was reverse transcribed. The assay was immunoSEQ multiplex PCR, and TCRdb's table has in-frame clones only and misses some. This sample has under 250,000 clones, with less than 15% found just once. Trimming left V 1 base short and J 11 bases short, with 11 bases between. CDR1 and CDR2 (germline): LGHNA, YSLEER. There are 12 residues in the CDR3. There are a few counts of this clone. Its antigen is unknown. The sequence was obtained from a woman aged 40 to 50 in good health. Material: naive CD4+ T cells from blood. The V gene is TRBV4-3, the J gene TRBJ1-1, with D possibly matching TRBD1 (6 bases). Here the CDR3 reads CASSQGGLGAFF. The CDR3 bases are TGCGCCAGCAGCCAAGGGGGGCTAGGGGCTTTCTTT.